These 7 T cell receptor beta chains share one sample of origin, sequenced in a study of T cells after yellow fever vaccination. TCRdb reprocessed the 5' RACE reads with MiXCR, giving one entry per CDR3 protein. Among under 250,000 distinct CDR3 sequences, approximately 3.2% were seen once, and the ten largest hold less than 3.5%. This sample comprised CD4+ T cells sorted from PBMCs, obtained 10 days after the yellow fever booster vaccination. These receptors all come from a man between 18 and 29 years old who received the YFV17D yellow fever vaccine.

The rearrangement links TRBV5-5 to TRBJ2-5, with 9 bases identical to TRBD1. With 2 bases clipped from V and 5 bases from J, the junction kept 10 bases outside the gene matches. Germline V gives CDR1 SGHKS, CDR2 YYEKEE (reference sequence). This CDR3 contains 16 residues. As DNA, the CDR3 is TGTGCCAGCAGCTTAAACAGGGGGCACGATGAGGAGACCCAGTACTTC. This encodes CASSLNRGHDEETQYF.

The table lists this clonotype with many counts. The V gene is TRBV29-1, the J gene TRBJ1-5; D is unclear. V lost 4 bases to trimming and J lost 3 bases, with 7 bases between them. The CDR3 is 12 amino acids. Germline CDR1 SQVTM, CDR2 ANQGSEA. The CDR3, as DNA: TGCAGCGTTGTGTTGGACAATCAGCCCCAGCATTTT. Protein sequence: CSVVLDNQPQHF.

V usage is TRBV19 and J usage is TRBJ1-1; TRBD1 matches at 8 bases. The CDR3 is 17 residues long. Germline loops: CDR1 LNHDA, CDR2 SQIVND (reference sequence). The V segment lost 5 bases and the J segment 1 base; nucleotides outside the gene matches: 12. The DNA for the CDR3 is TGTGCCAGTAGTTCCCCGGGACAGGCGAACTGGAACACTGAAGCTTTCTTT. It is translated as CASSSPGQANWNTEAFF.

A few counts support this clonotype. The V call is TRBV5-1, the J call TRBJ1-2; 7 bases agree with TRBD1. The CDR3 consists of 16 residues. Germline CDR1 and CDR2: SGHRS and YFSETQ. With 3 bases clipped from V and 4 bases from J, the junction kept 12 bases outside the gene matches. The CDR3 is CASSSGQAEGGYGYTF. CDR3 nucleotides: TGCGCCAGCAGCTCCGGACAGGCCGAGGGAGGCTATGGCTACACCTTC.

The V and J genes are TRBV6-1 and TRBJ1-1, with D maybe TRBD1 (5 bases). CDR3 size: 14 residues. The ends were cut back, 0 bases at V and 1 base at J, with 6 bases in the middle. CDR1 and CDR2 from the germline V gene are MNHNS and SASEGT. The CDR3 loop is CASSEAGGNTEAFF. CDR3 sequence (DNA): TGTGCCAGCAGTGAAGCCGGGGGGAACACTGAAGCTTTCTTT.

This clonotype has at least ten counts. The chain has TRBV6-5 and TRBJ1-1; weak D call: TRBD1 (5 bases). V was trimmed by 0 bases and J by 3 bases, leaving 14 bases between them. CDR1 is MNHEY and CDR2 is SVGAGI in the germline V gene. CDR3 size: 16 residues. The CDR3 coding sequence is TGTGCCAGCAGTTACTCAGGTTCAGGGCGGGACACTGAAGCTTTCTTT. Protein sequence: CASSYSGSGRDTEAFF.

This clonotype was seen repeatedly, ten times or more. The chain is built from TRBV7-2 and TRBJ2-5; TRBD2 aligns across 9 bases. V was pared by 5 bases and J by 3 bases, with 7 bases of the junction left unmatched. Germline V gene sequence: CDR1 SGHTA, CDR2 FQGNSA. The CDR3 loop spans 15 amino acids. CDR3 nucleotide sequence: TGTGCCAGCAGCCGCGCCGGGACTAGCAAAGAGACCCAGTACTTC. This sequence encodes CASSRAGTSKETQYF.